The TCR beta chain under discussion was sequenced for a study of T cell repertoires in cytomegalovirus infection. The CDR3 length is 15 residues. TCRdb analysed the reads with MiXCR anew, one entry per CDR3 protein. The sample holds 300,000 or so distinct CDR3 sequences; 20% to 30% are singletons and the top ten take about 14%. Concerning this clonotype: At one end the junction does not follow the germline gene, possibly because of a read error.

The chain couples TRBV12-3 or TRBV12-4 to TRBJ2-4; TRBD1 matches at 7 bases. The clonotype was recovered from a human donor in good health (CMV status not recorded). Some clones in this sample may be carry-over from other donors' samples. Sequencing input: PBMCs. The CDR3 reads CASSLPGTAQNIQYF. CDR3 sequence (DNA): TGTGCCAGCAGCCTCCCCGGGACAGCCCAAAACATTCAGTACTTC.